This TCR beta chain was captured by sequencing in a study of blood T cell repertoires in COVID-19. The CDR3 is made up of 13 amino acids. The V and J ends lost 3 bases and 11 bases respectively, with 17 bases between them. Germline values: CDR1 SGHRS, CDR2 YFSETQ. Original data processing: Estimates of nucleated cell counts were drawn from the amplification of reference gene primers. The data were produced by immunoSEQ multiplex PCR, yet TCRdb's version contains in-frame clones alone and is incomplete. V and J calls and clone size come straight from that table; D and trimming were deduced from the DNA. The repertoire includes roughly 280,000 clones, around 93% of them detected once, and roughly 2.9% sits in the top ten. This study enrolled people aged about 18 to 100 from around 26 US geographic areas. Cohort assignment relied on participant-reported clinical history.

The sample comprised PBMCs or T cells enriched from blood (not recorded which). The chain has TRBV5-1 and TRBJ1-1, with D perhaps matching TRBD1 (6 bases). The source of this sequence is a middle-aged man who had been exposed to COVID-19. The CDR3 DNA reads as TGCGCCAGCAGCTCAACGGGGGGCGAAAAGGCTTTCTTT. Protein sequence: CASSSTGGEKAFF.